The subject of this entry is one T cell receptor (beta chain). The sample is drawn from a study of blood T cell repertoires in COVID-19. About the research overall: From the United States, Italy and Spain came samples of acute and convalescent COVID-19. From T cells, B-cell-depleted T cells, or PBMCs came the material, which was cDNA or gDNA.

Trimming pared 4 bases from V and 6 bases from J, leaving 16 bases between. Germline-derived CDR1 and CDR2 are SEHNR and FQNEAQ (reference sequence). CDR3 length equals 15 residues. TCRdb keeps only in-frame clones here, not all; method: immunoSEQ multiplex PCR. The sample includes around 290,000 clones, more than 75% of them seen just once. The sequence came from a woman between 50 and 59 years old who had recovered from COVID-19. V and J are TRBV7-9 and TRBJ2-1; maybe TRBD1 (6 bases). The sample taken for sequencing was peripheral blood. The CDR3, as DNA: TGTGCCAGCAGCTCAGGACAGTCCAACATCAATGAGCAGTTCTTC. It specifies CASSSGQSNINEQFF.